The 29 T cell receptor beta chains given below trace back to one sample, sequenced in a study of T cells in Graves' hyperthyroidism and ophthalmopathy. There were TCR beta CDR3 regions amplified from RNA transcripts. A first-round RT-PCR of the TCR CDR3 used the HTBI primer set. TCRdb recomputed calls from the multiplex PCR reads with MiXCR, one row per CDR3 protein. The sample lists about 250,000 distinct CDR3 sequences, about 20% seen once, with roughly 60% in the top ten. Input material: blood. These receptors originate from a man aged 25-40 years with Graves' ophthalmopathy.

In its sample, this clonotype was seen a few times. The chain employs TRBV7-9 and TRBJ2-7; a possible D gene is TRBD2 (6 bases). The V gene's germline CDR1 is SEHNR and CDR2 FQNEAQ (reference sequence). Trimming removed 2 bases at V and 5 bases at J, with 13 bases between. The CDR3 is 14 amino acids. The CDR3 protein is CASSLYRGGNEQYF. For the CDR3, the DNA is TGTGCCAGCAGCTTATATAGGGGCGGGAACGAGCAGTACTTC.

This clonotype appeared a few times. The chain links TRBV6-1 to TRBJ2-1; 10 bases map to TRBD2. Trimming cost V 6 bases and J 9 bases; bases outside gene matches: 11. The germline V gene encodes CDR1 MNHNS and CDR2 SASEGT. The CDR3 is 15 residues long. The CDR3 loop is CASRGGRAGGIEQFF. The CDR3 bases are TGTGCCAGCAGGGGGGGGAGAGCGGGAGGGATTGAGCAGTTCTTC.

There are many counts of this clonotype. This chain uses TRBV30 with TRBJ2-7, with a possible D match to TRBD2 (6 bases). The CDR3 is 14 residues long. CDR1 is GTSNPN and CDR2 is SVGIG in the germline V gene (reference sequence). With 6 bases removed from V and 0 bases from J, the gap between germline ends came to 15 bases. CDR3 in DNA: TGTGCCTGTTCCCGAAGCGGGTACTCCTACGAGCAGTACTTC. Translation gives CACSRSGYSYEQYF.

This sequence joins TRBV7-3 and TRBJ2-1, with 11 bases that match TRBD2. The trim removed 0 bases at V and 1 base at J, leaving 2 bases unmatched. In germline, CDR1 is SGHTA, CDR2 FQGTGA. The CDR3 loop spans 17 amino acids. As DNA, the CDR3 is TGTGCCAGCAGCTTAACGGGACTAGCGGCATCCTACAATGAGCAGTTCTTC. Its translation: CASSLTGLAASYNEQFF.

This clonotype appeared many times. The chain uses TRBV5-5 and TRBJ2-1, with 7 positions matching TRBD2. The CDR3 extends over 15 amino acids. After removal of 1 base from V and 5 bases from J, the junction contained 6 bases not matched to a gene. Germline V gene data show CDR1 as SGHKS and CDR2 as YYEKEE (reference sequence). The CDR3 nucleotides read TGTGCCAGCAGCTTGCCCGCGACTAGCAACAATGAGCAGTTCTTC. Protein product: CASSLPATSNNEQFF.

This clonotype appeared a few times. The chain is built from TRBV19 and TRBJ1-1; D remains unclear. Trimming pared 1 base from V and 4 bases from J, leaving 10 bases between. This CDR3 is built from 14 residues. Looked up from germline, CDR1 is LNHDA and CDR2 is SQIVND (reference sequence). CDR3 sequence: CASSIGGRPTEAFF. In nucleotides, the CDR3 is TGTGCCAGTAGTATAGGGGGAAGACCCACTGAAGCTTTCTTT. Looking up the rest from reference TRBV19 and TRBJ1-1 gives the full variable domain: DGGITQSPKYLFRKEGQNVTLSCEQNLNHDAMYWYRQDPGQGLRLIYYSQIVNDFQKGDIAEGYSVSREKKESFPLTVTSAQKNPTAFYLCASSIGGRPTEAFFGQGTRLTVV.

At least ten counts were recorded for this clonotype. The J gene is TRBJ2-3, the V gene TRBV12-3 or TRBV12-4; D is uncertain. CDR3 length equals 17 residues. The V end was cut by 3 bases, the J end by 2 bases, with 18 bases between. CDR3 loop: CASSFRGFGPITDTQYF. The CDR3 coding sequence is TGTGCCAGCAGTTTCCGTGGTTTTGGCCCCATCACAGATACGCAGTATTTT.

This clonotype was found many times. This chain connects TRBV6-1 to TRBJ1-2; D is undetermined. CDR1 is MNHNS, CDR2 SASEGT, per germline. The CDR3 totals 16 residues. Trimming left V 6 bases short and J 8 bases short, with 25 bases between. The CDR3 DNA reads as TGTGCCAGCAGCCCCCTAGGTCCCTCTATCAAAGTGGGCTACACCTTC. The encoded protein is CASSPLGPSIKVGYTF.

This rearrangement joins TRBV19 to TRBJ1-3, with TRBD1 matching 7 bases. The CDR3 has 13 amino acids. V shed 10 bases and J 4 bases; nucleotides not matched to a gene: 7. Germline lookup yields CDR1 LNHDA and CDR2 SQIVND (reference sequence). CDR3 sequence (DNA): TGTGCCACTGGTGACAGGGAAGGAAACACCATATATTTT. It translates to CATGDREGNTIYF.

This clonotype was counted a few times. The chain uses TRBV27 and TRBJ2-7, with a weak D call TRBD1 (6 bases). Per the germline V gene, CDR1 is MNHEY and CDR2 is SMNVEV (reference sequence). The V end lost 2 bases, the J end lost 6 bases, and 14 bases lay between the germline ends. The CDR3 contains 14 residues. CDR3 sequence reads: CASSLGAGVGEQYF. CDR3 nucleotides: TGTGCCAGCAGTTTAGGGGCAGGGGTGGGCGAGCAGTACTTC.

This clonotype showed up just a few times. This rearrangement joins TRBV3-1 to TRBJ1-1, with unresolved D. The CDR3 sequence is 14 residues long. V lost 5 bases, J lost 1 base, and 11 bases lay in between. Per the germline V gene, CDR1 is LGHDT and CDR2 is YNNKEL (reference sequence). CDR3 in amino acids: CASSFSRTNTEAFF. The CDR3 nucleotides read TGTGCCAGCAGCTTCTCACGGACGAACACTGAAGCTTTCTTT. Full variable domain (rest looked up from reference TRBV3-1 and TRBJ1-1): DTAVSQTPKYLVTQMGNDKSIKCEQNLGHDTMYWYKQDSKKFLKIMFSYNNKELIINETVPNRFSPKSPDKAHLNLHINSLELGDSAVYFCASSFSRTNTEAFFGQGTRLTVV.

This clonotype has a handful of counts. This rearrangement joins TRBV5-1 to TRBJ2-3; D is ambiguous. The CDR3 spans 14 residues. Germline V gives CDR1 SGHRS, CDR2 YFSETQ. V gave up 0 bases and J gave up 1 base, with 6 bases separating them. The CDR3 here is CASSLVSGTDTQYF. The DNA of the CDR3 is TGCGCCAGCAGCTTGGTCTCCGGCACAGATACGCAGTATTTT.

V usage is TRBV24-1 and J usage is TRBJ2-3; 8 bases map to TRBD2. Germline V gene lookup returns CDR1 KGHDR and CDR2 SFDVKD. The CDR3 runs 15 residues. V lost 2 bases, J lost 5 bases, and 5 bases stayed unmatched. The CDR3 here is CATSDSSLAGDTQYF. The CDR3 DNA reads as TGTGCCACCAGTGATTCGAGCCTAGCGGGAGATACGCAGTATTTT.

This clonotype was observed a handful of times. This chain joins TRBV5-1 and TRBJ1-3; D unresolved. Germline CDR1 is SGHRS and CDR2 is YFSETQ. V was cut by 4 bases and J by 0 bases, with 11 bases left in between. The CDR3 runs 15 residues. The CDR3 DNA sequence: TGCGCCAGCAGCAAGACGGTTAACTCTGGAAACACCATATATTTT. Translation gives CASSKTVNSGNTIYF.

This clonotype showed up just a few times. The CDR3 is CSARTSGLTQGQYF. The CDR3, as DNA: TGCAGTGCTAGGACCTCAGGACTCACTCAGGGGCAGTACTTC. The J gene is TRBJ2-7, the V gene TRBV20-1; D possibly matches TRBD1 or TRBD2 (5 bases each). The CDR3 is 14 residues long. V lost 3 bases, J lost 9 bases, and 21 bases lay in between. Germline-derived CDR1 and CDR2 are DFQATT and SNEGSKA (reference sequence).

This clonotype was detected only a few times. An end of the junction differs from the germline gene, which may be a read error. The V and J genes are TRBV7-9 and TRBJ1-4; TRBD1 agrees at 7 bases. CDR3 length: 14 residues. Germline CDR1 and CDR2: SEHNR and FQNEAQ (reference sequence). The chain's CDR3 is CASGLVGTDEKLFF. CDR3 bases: TGTGCCAGCGGCTTAGTTGGGACAGATGAAAAACTGTTTTTT. The full variable domain, rest sourced from reference TRBV7-9 and TRBJ1-4, is DTGVSQNPRHKITKRGQNVTFRCDPISEHNRLYWYRQTLGQGPEFLTYFQNEAQLEKSRLLSDRFSAERPKGSFSTLEIQRTEQGDSAMYLCASGLVGTDEKLFFGSGTQLSVL.

The J gene is TRBJ2-7, the V gene TRBV7-2; D possibly corresponds to TRBD2 (6 bases). V dropped 5 bases and J dropped 1 base, with 12 bases sitting between them. Germline V gene data show CDR1 as SGHTA and CDR2 as FQGNSA. This CDR3 is 14 amino acids long. The CDR3, as DNA: TGTGCCAGCAGCCGCGGCGGGGCATCCTACGAGCAGTACTTC. Protein sequence: CASSRGGASYEQYF.

In this sample, this clonotype turned up a few times. The gene calls are TRBV2 and TRBJ2-1; no clear D. V lost 2 bases and J 4 bases, leaving 12 bases between the germline ends. The CDR3 is 15 amino acids. Germline V lookup: CDR1 SNHLY, CDR2 FYNNEI. The DNA for the CDR3 is TGTGCCAGCAGTGAAAGTGCATACAAATACAATGAGCAGTTCTTC. Amino acid sequence: CASSESAYKYNEQFF.

J is TRBJ2-1 and V is TRBV20-1; D possibly corresponds to TRBD2 (7 bases). The V end lost 0 bases, the J end lost 3 bases, and 30 bases lay between the germline ends. Germline-derived CDR1 and CDR2 are DFQATT and SNEGSKA (reference sequence). The CDR3 covers 21 residues. CDR3 nucleotides: TGCAGTGCTAGAGATGGGACTAAACCGGTGGGGGCGGCTAAAGGCTACAATGAGCAGTTCTTC. Translating gives CSARDGTKPVGAAKGYNEQFF.

This sequence joins TRBV27 and TRBJ2-6; no clear D gene. Germline V gene lookup returns CDR1 MNHEY and CDR2 SMNVEV (reference sequence). The CDR3 sequence is 19 residues long. Between the trimmed V and J ends, which lost 5 bases and 0 bases, there was a span of 20 bases. Written as DNA, the CDR3 is TGTGCCAGCAGTCCCCTGGTGAGGTCCCTAATCTCTGGGGCCAACGTCCTGACTTTC. Its protein product is CASSPLVRSLISGANVLTF.

There are many counts of this clonotype. This chain links TRBV13 with TRBJ2-7; maybe TRBD1 (6 bases). Trimming removed 0 bases from V and 2 bases from J, with 11 bases in between. CDR1 and CDR2 from the germline V gene are PRHDT and FYEKMQ (reference sequence). The CDR3 covers 15 residues. The CDR3 DNA reads TGTGCCAGCAGCTTAGGTCAGGGGATAACCTACGAGCAGTACTTC. Its translation: CASSLGQGITYEQYF.

This clonotype occurred many times. This chain joins TRBV28 and TRBJ1-1; 7 bases are a match to TRBD1. Trimming cost V 4 bases and J 5 bases; bases outside gene matches: 7. The CDR3 length is 14 residues. Germline CDR1 and CDR2: MDHEN and SYDVKM. CDR3 region: CASSYYQQGTEAFF. In DNA, the CDR3 is TGTGCCAGCAGTTACTACCAACAGGGGACTGAAGCTTTCTTT.

The chain is built from TRBV4-2 and TRBJ1-5, with D possibly matching TRBD1 (5 bases). Germline CDR1 and CDR2: LGHNA and YNFKEQ. CDR3 length equals 17 residues. The V gene lost 1 base and the J gene lost 0 bases, with 13 bases spanning the gap. For the CDR3, the DNA is TGTGCCAGCAGCCAAGGGGGGTCCGAACATAGCAATCAGCCCCAGCATTTT. This translates into CASSQGGSEHSNQPQHF.

The chain carries TRBV4-2 and TRBJ1-1; D is uncertain. Germline values: CDR1 LGHNA, CDR2 YNFKEQ. The CDR3 extends over 16 amino acids. Trimming took off 2 bases at V and 0 bases at J, with 13 bases between the two ends. CDR3 amino acids: CASSQRLRDMNTEAFF. The CDR3 DNA sequence: TGTGCCAGCAGCCAAAGGCTCAGAGATATGAACACTGAAGCTTTCTTT.

The V gene is TRBV5-1, the J gene TRBJ2-7; 12 bases line up with TRBD2. V shed 3 bases, J shed 0 bases, and the junction held 4 bases outside the gene matches. Germline V lookup: CDR1 SGHRS, CDR2 YFSETQ. The CDR3 contains 16 residues. The CDR3 DNA sequence: TGCGCCAGCAGCTGGGCTAGCGGGAGGGCCTCCTACGAGCAGTACTTC. Encoded protein: CASSWASGRASYEQYF.

This rearrangement joins TRBV12-3 or TRBV12-4 to TRBJ2-5; D may be TRBD2 (7 bases). The length of the CDR3 is 15 residues. Between the trimmed V and J ends, which lost 6 bases and 1 base, there was a span of 15 bases. The CDR3: CASSWGGMSQETQYF. The CDR3 nucleotides read TGTGCCAGCAGCTGGGGGGGCATGAGCCAAGAGACCCAGTACTTC.

The chain is built from TRBV5-1 and TRBJ1-4, with D uncertain. Trimming cost V 0 bases and J 8 bases, with 14 bases left between them. CDR1 and CDR2 (germline): SGHRS, YFSETQ. CDR3 length equals 15 residues. The CDR3 region is CASSLVSGSQEKLFF. CDR3 coding DNA: TGCGCCAGCAGCTTGGTTTCCGGGTCTCAGGAAAAACTGTTTTTT.

This clonotype was picked up a small number of times. The chain recombines TRBV29-1 with TRBJ1-3; 7 nucleotides line up with TRBD1. The V gene's germline CDR1 is SQVTM and CDR2 ANQGSEA. J gave up 3 bases and V 4 bases, and 6 bases lay outside the gene matches. This CDR3 region has 14 residues. CDR3 residues: CSVADRLFGNTIYF. The CDR3, as DNA: TGCAGCGTTGCGGACAGGTTATTTGGAAACACCATATATTTT.

The table lists this clonotype with a few counts. V is TRBV20-1 and J is TRBJ1-4, with unresolved D. Deletions cut 4 bases from V and 6 bases from J, with 12 bases between. CDR3 size: 13 residues. The germline CDR1 and CDR2 sequences are DFQATT and SNEGSKA (reference sequence). As DNA, the CDR3 is TGCAGTGCTATTCCCAGGAACCATGAAAAACTGTTTTTT. Encoded protein: CSAIPRNHEKLFF.